This paragraph reports one TCR beta chain. This entry belongs to a study of blood T cell repertoires in COVID-19. For the study at large: The samples span acute and convalescent COVID-19 from the United States, Italy and Spain. T cells, B-cell-depleted T cells, or PBMCs provided the cDNA or gDNA that served as material.

This CDR3 is built from 16 residues. V dropped 5 bases and J dropped 4; count of bases not matched to a gene: 9. From germline, CDR1 is MNHEY and CDR2 SMNVEV (reference sequence). In the authors' methods: It was from reference gene primer amplification that nucleated cell counts were estimated. Produced via immunoSEQ multiplex PCR; TCRdb's table is partial and in-frame only. That table is the source of V, J and clone size, and D and trimming were worked out from the DNA. Of around 76,000 clones listed, 75% to 90% are singletons. The sequence derives from a man in his sixties with acute or convalescent COVID-19. Sequencing was carried out using peripheral blood. This rearrangement joins TRBV27 to TRBJ1-5, with 9 positions matching TRBD1. The DNA of the CDR3 is TGTGCCAGCAGTCCTCGACAGGGGGTAAGAAATCAGCCCCAGCATTTT. Its protein product is CASSPRQGVRNQPQHF.